These 27 T cell receptor beta chains came from one sample sequenced in a study of T-cell reconstitution after alpha-beta-depleted transplantation in children. The TCRbeta library incorporated unique molecular identifiers. TCRdb called the PCR reads again in MiXCR, with one record for every CDR3 protein. There are approximately 230,000 distinct CDR3 sequences in the sample; roughly 23% occur only once, and less than 3.5% lies in the top ten. Sequencing was performed on PBMCs, taken before TCRalphabeta/CD19-depleted stem cell transplant. These receptors were taken from a girl aged 2 to 10 with Fanconi anemia, due to receive a stem cell transplant.

This clonotype was seen at least ten times. The junction departs from the called germline gene at one end, perhaps through a read error. The gene calls are TRBV4-2 and TRBJ2-1, with 8 bases identical to TRBD2. This CDR3 spans 13 amino acids. Germline V CDR1 and CDR2: LGHNA, YNFKEQ. The CDR3 DNA follows: TGTGCCAGCAGCCAAGACCGGACTAGCTCAGGGATCTTC. Translation: CASSQDRTSSGIF.

V usage is TRBV20-1 and J usage is TRBJ1-2; 8 bases agree with TRBD1. V lost 8 bases, J lost 6 bases, and 8 bases stayed unmatched. CDR1 is DFQATT and CDR2 is SNEGSKA in the germline V gene (reference sequence). The CDR3 covers 12 residues. The CDR3 coding sequence is TGCAGTACAGACAGGGGCGGCGATGGCTACACCTTC. It specifies CSTDRGGDGYTF.

This clonotype came up many times. V is TRBV4-2 and J is TRBJ2-2; D is tentatively TRBD1 or TRBD2 (6 bases each). Germline loops: CDR1 LGHNA, CDR2 YNFKEQ. Trimming stripped 0 bases from V and 3 bases from J, with 26 bases between. The CDR3 runs to 21 residues. The CDR3 protein is CASSQDGGLGRQERYTGELFF. The CDR3, as DNA: TGTGCCAGCAGCCAAGATGGAGGGTTGGGGAGACAGGAACGGTACACCGGGGAGCTGTTTTTT.

Notes on this clonotype: This could be a read error, since a much larger clone is one nucleotide away. The V call is TRBV12-3 or TRBV12-4, the J call TRBJ2-1; D gene unclear. The CDR3 length is 15 residues. CDR3 bases: TGTGCCTGCAGTTCAAGGGTGGGTGCCTACAATGAGCAGTTCTTC. This gives the protein CACSSRVGAYNEQFF.

This clonotype was seen at least ten times. The chain uses TRBV6-1 and TRBJ2-7; 8 bases fit TRBD1. Germline V gene lookup returns CDR1 MNHNS and CDR2 SASEGT. Germline trimming cut 4 bases from V and 1 base from J; bases unmatched to any gene: 12. CDR3 length equals 17 residues. CDR3 DNA: TGTGCCAGCAGTGCCAGCCAGGGGACAGGCCGGTCCTACGAGCAGTACTTC. Translation: CASSASQGTGRSYEQYF.

This clonotype was counted at least ten times. V gene TRBV10-3 combines with J gene TRBJ2-3; TRBD1 is a possible D gene (6 bases). The CDR3 covers 17 residues. Trimming took 9 bases from V and 2 from J, leaving 24 bases between them. Germline CDR1 is ENHRY and CDR2 is SYGVKD. The CDR3 here is CAITAQQGTHFTDTQYF. CDR3 nucleotides: TGTGCCATAACCGCGCAACAGGGAACGCATTTCACAGATACGCAGTATTTT.

J is TRBJ2-3 and V is TRBV20-1; the D call may be TRBD1 or TRBD2 (5 bases each). CDR1 and CDR2 (germline): DFQATT, SNEGSKA (reference sequence). The V end lost 3 bases, the J end lost 11 bases, and 9 bases lay between the germline ends. The length of the CDR3 is 10 residues. CDR3 amino acids: CSARPGRQYF. Written as DNA, the CDR3 is TGCAGTGCTAGGCCGGGACGGCAGTATTTT.

The chain couples TRBV19 to TRBJ1-5; D might be TRBD1 (5 bases). Germline V gene sequence: CDR1 LNHDA, CDR2 SQIVND (reference sequence). V was pared by 4 bases and J by 0 bases, with 10 bases between. There are 15 residues in the CDR3. CDR3 protein: CASSRDSYSNQPQHF. CDR3 nucleotides: TGTGCCAGTAGTAGAGACAGCTATAGCAATCAGCCCCAGCATTTT.

The sample holds a few counts of this clonotype. V and J are TRBV4-1 and TRBJ2-2; TRBD1 or TRBD2 may be the D gene (5 bases each). V lost 3 bases, J lost 7 bases, and 9 bases lay in between. The CDR3 totals 13 residues. The germline V gene has CDR1 MGHRA and CDR2 YSYEKL. This chain's CDR3 is CASSQGEIGELFF. The CDR3 DNA reads as TGCGCCAGCAGCCAGGGGGAGATCGGGGAGCTGTTTTTT.

Ten or more counts support this clonotype. V usage is TRBV12-3 or TRBV12-4 and J usage is TRBJ2-1; 10 nucleotides agree with TRBD2. After removal of 5 bases from V and 6 bases from J, the junction contained 10 bases not matched to a gene. The CDR3 runs to 16 residues. CDR3 DNA sequence: TGTGCCAGCAGTCAAGAGCGGGAGGGCCCTGGCAATGAGCAGTTCTTC. As protein: CASSQEREGPGNEQFF.

The chain uses TRBV6-5 and TRBJ2-7, with 12 bases aligning to TRBD2. J lost 7 bases, V lost 1 base, and 11 bases had no gene match. The CDR3 runs to 17 residues. Per germline, CDR1 MNHEY and CDR2 SVGAGI. The CDR3 DNA follows: TGTGCCAGCAGTTACTTCTTGCCTAGCGGGGGGGCAGGGGAGCAGTACTTC. It specifies CASSYFLPSGGAGEQYF.

This clonotype was observed many times. J is TRBJ1-1 and V is TRBV12-3 or TRBV12-4; D is uncertain. Trimming took 6 bases from V and 1 from J, leaving 3 bases between them. The CDR3 has 11 amino acids. The chain's CDR3 is CASSENTEAFF. In nucleotides, the CDR3 is TGTGCCAGCAGCGAGAACACTGAAGCTTTCTTT.

The CDR3: CASRLQFTGELFF. The CDR3 coding sequence is TGTGCCAGCAGGCTACAGTTCACCGGGGAGCTGTTTTTT. The chain combines TRBV11-2 with TRBJ2-2; D is undetermined. Germline loops: CDR1 SGHAT, CDR2 FQNNGV. V dropped 6 bases and J dropped 4 bases, with 9 bases sitting between them. The CDR3 has 13 residues. The full variable domain, with the rest looked up from reference TRBV11-2 and TRBJ2-2, is EAGVAQSPRYKIIEKRQSVAFWCNPISGHATLYWYQQILGQGPKLLIQFQNNGVVDDSQLPKDRFSAERLKGVDSTLKIQPAKLEDSAVYLCASRLQFTGELFFGEGSRLTVL.

This clonotype was picked up a small number of times. The chain uses TRBV6-2 or TRBV6-3 and TRBJ2-7; 7 bases match TRBD1. The germline V gene encodes CDR1 MNHEY and CDR2 SVGEGT. The V and J ends lost 3 bases and 5 bases, in that order; junction bases with no gene match: 7. The CDR3 extends over 14 amino acids. CDR3 in amino acids: CASSYTGARNEQYF. The CDR3 DNA reads as TGTGCCAGCAGTTATACAGGGGCAAGAAACGAGCAGTACTTC.

This clonotype appeared a few times. The V and J genes are TRBV20-1 and TRBJ1-2, with D hard to call. Germline V gene data show CDR1 as DFQATT and CDR2 as SNEGSKA (reference sequence). V was pared by 3 bases and J by 0 bases, with 11 bases between. The CDR3 covers 14 residues. The CDR3 reads CSASLGIPNYGYTF. The CDR3 DNA is TGCAGTGCTAGTCTGGGAATACCTAACTATGGCTACACCTTC.

This clonotype was picked up many times. V gene TRBV7-3 combines with J gene TRBJ2-3; D gene ambiguous. This CDR3 contains 14 residues. CDR1 and CDR2 (germline): SGHTA, FQGTGA. Trimming removed 2 bases at V and 1 base at J, with 7 bases between. The DNA of the CDR3 is TGTGCCAGCAGCTTACTATCAGGCACAGATACGCAGTATTTT. Translated, it gives CASSLLSGTDTQYF.

By share, this clonotype counts as medium-sized. This rearrangement joins TRBV12-3 or TRBV12-4 to TRBJ2-7; D is undetermined. V was clipped by 4 bases and J by 0 bases, with 1 base between them. This CDR3 has 11 amino acids. CDR3 in amino acids: CASSYSYEQYF. The CDR3 region has the DNA TGTGCCAGCAGTTACTCCTACGAGCAGTACTTC.

This clonotype showed up many times. The chain carries TRBV6-1 and TRBJ1-2, with TRBD1 identical over 7 bases. The CDR3 consists of 13 residues. Per the germline V gene, CDR1 is MNHNS and CDR2 is SASEGT. The J segment lost 2 bases and the V segment lost 4 bases, leaving 1 base of the junction unmatched. Written as DNA, the CDR3 is TGTGCCAGCAGTGTACAGGGGAACTATGGCTACACCTTC. Its protein product is CASSVQGNYGYTF.

In this sample, this clonotype turned up a few times. The chain has TRBV7-2 and TRBJ2-5; D unclear. This CDR3 is 13 amino acids long. Trimming shortened V by 2 bases and J by 3 bases, and 7 bases separated the two germline ends. In germline, CDR1 is SGHTA, CDR2 FQGNSA. CDR3 DNA: TGTGCCAGCAGCTTAAGCCCAGAAGAGACCCAGTACTTC. It codes for CASSLSPEETQYF.

There are many counts of this clonotype. This chain links TRBV10-3 with TRBJ2-5; 8 bases fit TRBD2. The length of the CDR3 is 15 residues. V lost 4 bases and J lost 2; bases outside the gene matches: 6. Germline CDR1 is ENHRY and CDR2 is SYGVKD. The chain's CDR3 is CAISGRLAIQETQYF. The DNA of the CDR3 is TGTGCCATCAGTGGTAGACTAGCGATACAAGAGACCCAGTACTTC.

This chain links TRBV20-1 with TRBJ2-3; D may be TRBD2 (6 bases). V gave up 3 bases and J gave up 6 bases, with 16 bases separating them. Germline V gene lookup returns CDR1 DFQATT and CDR2 SNEGSKA (reference sequence). CDR3 size: 14 residues. CDR3 sequence (DNA): TGCAGTGCTAGCGATGGCGGGGCCTCGGATACGCAGTATTTT. The encoded protein is CSASDGGASDTQYF.

The sample holds a few counts of this clonotype. The rearrangement joins TRBV15 to TRBJ2-3; the D gene is possibly TRBD2 (6 bases). CDR1 LNHNV and CDR2 YYDKDF come from the germline V gene (reference sequence). V gave up 3 bases and J gave up 3 bases, with 19 bases separating them. The CDR3 consists of 17 residues. CDR3 loop: CATSSEMGPGRTDTQYF. In DNA form, the CDR3 reads TGTGCCACCAGCAGTGAGATGGGGCCAGGGAGGACAGATACGCAGTATTTT.

The sample holds many counts of this clonotype. V gene TRBV6-5 combines with J gene TRBJ2-5, with a tentative D call TRBD2 (5 bases). The CDR3 runs 14 residues. V was pared by 2 bases and J by 4 bases, with 11 bases between. Germline values: CDR1 MNHEY, CDR2 SVGAGI. This CDR3 is CASSYPREGETQYF. The DNA of the CDR3 is TGTGCCAGCAGTTACCCCCGGGAAGGAGAGACCCAGTACTTC.

This clonotype was seen at least ten times. The rearrangement uses TRBV29-1 and TRBJ2-5; a weak D match, TRBD1 (6 bases). Germline lookup yields CDR1 SQVTM and CDR2 ANQGSEA. V gave up 3 bases and J gave up 5 bases, with 13 bases separating them. The CDR3 has 13 amino acids. The CDR3 reads CSVDRERGETQYF. The DNA of the CDR3 is TGCAGCGTTGACAGGGAGAGGGGGGAGACCCAGTACTTC.

The J gene is TRBJ2-7, the V gene TRBV5-1; the match to TRBD2 covers 7 bases. The CDR3 spans 15 residues. With V trimmed by 4 bases and J by 0 bases, 7 bases remained unmatched. Per the germline V gene, CDR1 is SGHRS and CDR2 is YFSETQ. DNA of the CDR3: TGCGCCAGCAGCGAGGCCGGGACTATCTCCTACGAGCAGTACTTC. It encodes CASSEAGTISYEQYF.

V is TRBV28 and J is TRBJ1-1; D is ambiguous. Trimming shortened V by 1 base and J by 1 base, and 7 bases separated the two germline ends. The germline CDR1 and CDR2 sequences are MDHEN and SYDVKM. This CDR3 has 14 amino acids. CDR3 bases: TGTGCCAGCAGTTTATTACTCCGGAACACTGAAGCTTTCTTT. Translating it yields CASSLLLRNTEAFF.

This clonotype has only a few counts. V is TRBV27 and J is TRBJ2-7, with D perhaps given as TRBD1 or TRBD2 (6 bases each). The CDR3 runs 14 residues. The germline V gene encodes CDR1 MNHEY and CDR2 SMNVEV (reference sequence). The V end lost 8 bases, the J end lost 2 bases, and 16 bases lay between the germline ends. CDR3 protein: CASGDRGAAYEQYF. CDR3 nucleotide sequence: TGTGCCAGCGGCGATAGGGGGGCCGCCTACGAGCAGTACTTC.